The 18 T cell receptor beta chains given below trace back to one sample, sequenced in a study of T cells in Graves' hyperthyroidism and ophthalmopathy. What was amplified from RNA transcripts were TCR beta CDR3 regions. First-round RT-PCR with HTBI primers amplified the TCR CDR3 region. Via MiXCR, TCRdb re-called the multiplex PCR reads, giving one row per CDR3 protein. This table holds about 410,000 distinct CDR3 sequences, roughly 14% found once. The sequenced material came from blood. Every receptor here comes from a man younger than 35 with Graves' ophthalmopathy.

On this clonotype itself: Just one base apart from a much larger clone, this may be a read error. The chain has TRBV7-9 and TRBJ2-7; D is ambiguous. Trimming removed 2 bases at V and 3 bases at J, with 23 bases between. The length of the CDR3 is 18 residues. Germline CDR1 reads SEHNR; CDR2 reads FQNEAQ (reference sequence). The CDR3 loop is CASSLLPQEKPLLYEQYF. CDR3 DNA sequence: TGTGCCAGCAGCTTACTTCCACAAGAAAAACCATTGCTCTACGAGCAGTACTTC.

This clonotype was seen many times. The J gene is TRBJ2-3, the V gene TRBV7-9; perhaps TRBD1 as D (5 bases). Germline V gene data show CDR1 as SEHNR and CDR2 as FQNEAQ (reference sequence). The CDR3 length is 14 residues. V lost 5 bases, J lost 0 bases, and 9 bases lay in between. DNA for the CDR3: TGTGCCAGCAGCAGACAGACTAGCACAGATACGCAGTATTTT. The encoded protein is CASSRQTSTDTQYF.

This clonotype was counted at least ten times. The chain employs TRBV7-9 and TRBJ2-5; 10 bases are a match to TRBD2. V gave up 2 bases and J gave up 5 bases; unmatched junction bases: 5. Germline V lookup: CDR1 SEHNR, CDR2 FQNEAQ (reference sequence). The CDR3 is 15 amino acids. CDR3 bases: TGTGCCAGCAGCTTAAAGAGCGGGAGGGTGGAGACCCAGTACTTC. As protein: CASSLKSGRVETQYF.

This clonotype has only a few counts. The rearrangement joins TRBV19 to TRBJ2-1; 7 nucleotides agree with TRBD1. The CDR3 loop spans 14 amino acids. The V segment lost 9 bases and the J segment 3 bases; nucleotides outside the gene matches: 8. Per the germline V gene, CDR1 is LNHDA and CDR2 is SQIVND (reference sequence). This chain's CDR3 is CASARDSNYNEQFF. The CDR3 coding sequence is TGTGCCAGCGCCCGGGACAGCAACTACAATGAGCAGTTCTTC.

J is TRBJ1-2 and V is TRBV10-3; possibly TRBD1 for D (5 bases). This CDR3 spans 13 amino acids. V was pared by 4 bases and J by 1 base, with 7 bases between. Germline V gene sequence: CDR1 ENHRY, CDR2 SYGVKD. In DNA form, the CDR3 reads TGTGCCATCAGTGCGGGGCTTAACTATGGCTACACCTTC. Its protein is CAISAGLNYGYTF.

This clonotype was seen only a few times. The chain is built from TRBV12-3 or TRBV12-4 and TRBJ1-4; D uncertain. The CDR3 has 15 amino acids. The germline V and J ends were trimmed by 6 bases and 3 bases, with 14 bases remaining between them. The CDR3 protein is CASSLDGQANEKLFF. The CDR3 region has the DNA TGTGCCAGCAGCTTGGACGGGCAAGCTAATGAAAAACTGTTTTTT.

This clonotype was observed at least ten times. V and J are TRBV3-1 and TRBJ1-2, with D hard to call. Germline V gives CDR1 LGHDT, CDR2 YNNKEL (reference sequence). Trimming cost V 1 base and J 4 bases, with 16 bases left between them. CDR3 size: 16 residues. CDR3 sequence: CASSQARSTTGYGYTF. The DNA of the CDR3 is TGTGCCAGCAGCCAAGCACGTAGCACCACCGGCTATGGCTACACCTTC.

The chain employs TRBV7-9 and TRBJ1-3; D not resolved. Germline values: CDR1 SEHNR, CDR2 FQNEAQ (reference sequence). The CDR3 is 16 amino acids. The V and J ends lost 1 base and 0 bases respectively, with 10 bases between them. The CDR3 is CASSLEVSSSGNTIYF. The CDR3 region has the DNA TGTGCCAGCAGCTTAGAGGTCTCCAGCTCTGGAAACACCATATATTTT. The full variable domain, with the rest looked up from reference TRBV7-9 and TRBJ1-3, is DTGVSQNPRHKITKRGQNVTFRCDPISEHNRLYWYRQTLGQGPEFLTYFQNEAQLEKSRLLSDRFSAERPKGSFSTLEIQRTEQGDSAMYLCASSLEVSSSGNTIYFGEGSWLTVV.

Many counts were recorded for this clonotype. Sequence at one end of the junction differs from germline and may be a read error. In nucleotides, the CDR3 is TGTGCCAGCAGCTTAGATAGGGTGGAGGGGAGGCACTTC. This sequence encodes CASSLDRVEGRHF. The chain carries TRBV11-2 and TRBJ2-5, with D possibly matching TRBD2 (6 bases). CDR1 is SGHAT, CDR2 FQNNGV, per germline. The CDR3 is 13 amino acids.

Ten or more counts support this clonotype. The rearrangement uses TRBV18 and TRBJ2-1; D ambiguous. Germline values: CDR1 KGHSH, CDR2 LQKENI. Trimming removed 1 base from V and 3 bases from J, with 7 bases in between. The CDR3 length is 14 residues. The CDR3, as DNA: TGTGCCAGCTCACCACAGGGCTTCTACAATGAGCAGTTCTTC. Protein product: CASSPQGFYNEQFF.

This clonotype was seen ten or more times. This chain uses TRBV20-1 with TRBJ1-3; 8 bases align to TRBD1. There are 14 residues in the CDR3. The V and J ends lost 6 bases and 2 bases, in that order; junction bases with no gene match: 6. Germline CDR1 is DFQATT and CDR2 is SNEGSKA (reference sequence). CDR3 sequence: CSAPRGQAGNTIYF. CDR3 in DNA: TGCAGTGCGCCCAGGGGGCAGGCTGGAAACACCATATATTTT.

This clonotype has a count of ten or more. The chain combines TRBV5-1 with TRBJ1-1, with D possibly matching TRBD1 (6 bases). Between the trimmed V and J ends, which lost 6 bases and 5 bases, there was a span of 8 bases. CDR1 and CDR2 (germline): SGHRS, YFSETQ. This CDR3 contains 11 residues. CDR3 bases: TGCGCCAGCACAGGGGTTACTGAAGCTTTCTTT. Encoded protein: CASTGVTEAFF.

The chain employs TRBV9 and TRBJ2-3, with D uncertain. V shed 0 bases and J shed 0 bases, with 11 bases lying between them. The germline V gene has CDR1 SGDLS and CDR2 YYNGEE. CDR3 length: 16 residues. CDR3 sequence (DNA): TGTGCCAGCAGCGTAGATAACGTCATTAGCACAGATACGCAGTATTTT. It yields the protein CASSVDNVISTDTQYF.

The chain links TRBV7-3 to TRBJ2-1; 8 bases agree with TRBD2. Trimming removed 5 bases from V and 9 bases from J; junction bases left unmatched: 15. The CDR3 covers 16 residues. Germline V gene sequence: CDR1 SGHTA, CDR2 FQGTGA. DNA for the CDR3: TGTGCCAGCAGCGCAGGGACTAGGCAAAGGGGGGGTGAGCAGTTCTTC. It specifies CASSAGTRQRGGEQFF.

This clonotype was observed many times. This chain links TRBV19 with TRBJ2-1; 12 bases line up with TRBD2. Looked up from germline, CDR1 is LNHDA and CDR2 is SQIVND (reference sequence). This CDR3 contains 16 residues. Trimming at V came to 4 bases and at J to 6 bases, leaving 7 bases not matched to a gene. The CDR3 nucleotides are TGTGCCAGTAGTAGAGTCCTAGCGGGAGGGCCCAATGAGCAGTTCTTC. Amino acid sequence: CASSRVLAGGPNEQFF.

This clonotype has at least ten counts. The chain carries TRBV12-3 or TRBV12-4 and TRBJ2-3, with 8 nucleotides matching TRBD2. Trimming removed 7 bases from V and 4 bases from J; junction bases left unmatched: 4. The CDR3 is 13 residues long. The CDR3 here is CASTPGLADTQYF. CDR3 coding DNA: TGTGCCAGCACCCCGGGACTAGCAGATACGCAGTATTTT.

This clonotype was seen only a few times. V and J are TRBV18 and TRBJ2-5; 8 bases are a match to TRBD2. CDR3 length: 14 residues. V lost 4 bases and J lost 3; bases outside the gene matches: 4. Germline CDR1 reads KGHSH; CDR2 reads LQKENI. Here the CDR3 DNA reads TGTGCCAGCTCACGCTCCGGGGGGGAAGAGACCCAGTACTTC. This sequence encodes CASSRSGGEETQYF.

The rearrangement links TRBV7-6 to TRBJ1-2; 10 bases align to TRBD1. The CDR3 totals 15 residues. The ends lost 5 bases at V and 5 bases at J; junction bases unmatched: 8. Germline assignment: CDR1 SGHVS and CDR2 FNYEAQ. This CDR3 reads CASSPLGQGLYGYTF. CDR3 nucleotides: TGTGCCAGCAGCCCATTGGGACAGGGGCTGTATGGCTACACCTTC.